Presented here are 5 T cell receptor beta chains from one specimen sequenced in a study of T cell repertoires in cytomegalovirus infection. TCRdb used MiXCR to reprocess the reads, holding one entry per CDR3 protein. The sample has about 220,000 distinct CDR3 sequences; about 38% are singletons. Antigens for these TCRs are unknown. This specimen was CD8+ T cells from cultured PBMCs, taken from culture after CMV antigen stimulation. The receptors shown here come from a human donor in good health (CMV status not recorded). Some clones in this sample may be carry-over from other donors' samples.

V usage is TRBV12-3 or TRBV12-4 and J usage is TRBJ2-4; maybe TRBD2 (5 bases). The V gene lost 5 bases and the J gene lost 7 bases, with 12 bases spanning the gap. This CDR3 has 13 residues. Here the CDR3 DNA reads TGTGCCAGCAGTCCCGGGGTTAGGAACATTCAGTACTTC. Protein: CASSPGVRNIQYF.

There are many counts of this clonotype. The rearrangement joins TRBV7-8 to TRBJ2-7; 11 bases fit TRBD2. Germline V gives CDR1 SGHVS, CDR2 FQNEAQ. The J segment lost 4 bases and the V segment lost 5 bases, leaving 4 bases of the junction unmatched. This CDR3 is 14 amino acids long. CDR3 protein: CASSPLAGGYEQYF. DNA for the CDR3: TGTGCCAGCAGCCCCTTAGCGGGAGGGTACGAGCAGTACTTC.

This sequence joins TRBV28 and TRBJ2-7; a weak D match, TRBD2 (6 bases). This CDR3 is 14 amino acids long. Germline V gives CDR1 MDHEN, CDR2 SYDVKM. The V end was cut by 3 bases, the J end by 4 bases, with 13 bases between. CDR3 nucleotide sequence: TGTGCCAGCAGTTTCCGGGACTTGAGATACGAGCAGTACTTC. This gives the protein CASSFRDLRYEQYF.

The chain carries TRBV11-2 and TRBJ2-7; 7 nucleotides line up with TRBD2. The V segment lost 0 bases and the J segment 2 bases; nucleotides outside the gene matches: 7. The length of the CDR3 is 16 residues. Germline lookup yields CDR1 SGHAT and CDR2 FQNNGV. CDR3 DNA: TGTGCCAGCAGCTTAGATGAATCTAGCGGAACCTACGAGCAGTACTTC. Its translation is CASSLDESSGTYEQYF.

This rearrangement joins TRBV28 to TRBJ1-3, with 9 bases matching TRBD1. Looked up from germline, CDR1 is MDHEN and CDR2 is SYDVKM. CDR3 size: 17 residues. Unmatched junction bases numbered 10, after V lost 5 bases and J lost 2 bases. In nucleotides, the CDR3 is TGTGCCAGCAGTCGGACAGGGGACGCTAACCCTGGAAACACCATATATTTT. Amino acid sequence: CASSRTGDANPGNTIYF.